Shown below are 20 T cell receptor beta chains from a single sample sequenced in a study of CD4+ T cells in melanoma. The table came from immunoSEQ multiplex PCR; TCRdb's copy has only in-frame clones and leaves some out. The sample lists some 15,000 clones, 80% to 85% occurring once. The sample comprised cells from a culture (not recorded whether cultured in vitro). These receptor sequences come from a human donor with melanoma.

This clone is a singleton in its sample. The V gene is TRBV5-1, the J gene TRBJ2-3; D gene uncertain. This CDR3 is built from 15 residues. Trimming left V 0 bases short and J 2 bases short, with 10 bases between. Germline V gene lookup returns CDR1 SGHRS and CDR2 YFSETQ. For the CDR3, the DNA is TGCGCCAGCAGCTTGGTTCCAGCAAACACAGATACGCAGTATTTT. This translates into CASSLVPANTDTQYF. Based on the CDR3 plus reference TRBV5-1 and TRBJ2-3, the full variable domain is KAGVTQTPRYLIKTRGQQVTLSCSPISGHRSVSWYQQTPGQGLQFLFEYFSETQRNKGNFPGRFSGRQFSNSRSEMNVSTLELGDSALYLCASSLVPANTDTQYFGPGTRLTVL.

The chain recombines TRBV4-1 with TRBJ1-2; D is unclear. There are 15 residues in the CDR3. Trimming took 0 bases from V and 6 from J, leaving 14 bases between them. Germline CDR1 is MGHRA and CDR2 is YSYEKL. The CDR3 DNA sequence: TGCGCCAGCAGCCAAGAAGCTGCGAGGGCAGATGGCTACACCTTC. It is translated as CASSQEAARADGYTF.

The chain links TRBV19 to TRBJ1-5, with 7 bases aligning to TRBD1. The CDR3 is 14 amino acids. Trimming at V came to 7 bases and at J to 4 bases, leaving 7 bases not matched to a gene. From germline, CDR1 is LNHDA and CDR2 SQIVND (reference sequence). The CDR3 region has the DNA TGTGCCAGTACCCTCAGGGGGGCGAATCAGCCCCAGCATTTT. Translation gives CASTLRGANQPQHF.

This clone was seen a few times. The CDR3 sequence: CASTSDRGGGYTF. The CDR3 nucleotides read TGTGCCAGCACTTCAGACAGGGGGGGAGGCTACACCTTC. The genes are TRBV6-1 and TRBJ1-2; 9 bases align to TRBD1. The CDR3 has 13 residues. The V and J ends lost 7 bases and 8 bases, in that order; junction bases with no gene match: 8. The germline V gene encodes CDR1 MNHNS and CDR2 SASEGT.

The chain joins TRBV5-1 to TRBJ2-3; the D gene is possibly TRBD1 (5 bases). The CDR3 has 14 amino acids. V was clipped by 4 bases and J by 2 bases, with 11 bases between them. Germline CDR1 reads SGHRS; CDR2 reads YFSETQ. CDR3 sequence reads: CASSKGPVTDTQYF. The DNA for the CDR3 is TGCGCCAGCAGCAAGGGGCCGGTCACAGATACGCAGTATTTT.

The rearrangement uses TRBV5-6 and TRBJ1-2; D may be TRBD1 (5 bases). With 4 bases removed from V and 8 bases from J, the gap between germline ends came to 9 bases. Germline CDR1 is SGHDT and CDR2 is YYEEEE. CDR3 length equals 11 residues. DNA of the CDR3: TGTGCCAGCAGCCCAGGGTGGGGCTACACCTTC. It codes for CASSPGWGYTF.

The chain carries TRBV19 and TRBJ1-2; D may be TRBD1 (6 bases). The CDR3 is 16 amino acids. Germline V gene data show CDR1 as LNHDA and CDR2 as SQIVND (reference sequence). V gave up 5 bases and J gave up 3 bases, with 19 bases separating them. CDR3 sequence reads: CASSLSSRGRDYGYTF. CDR3 DNA sequence: TGTGCCAGTAGTTTGTCGTCCCGGGGGCGCGACTATGGCTACACCTTC.

The V call is TRBV7-2, the J call TRBJ2-6; possibly TRBD1 or TRBD2 for D (5 bases each). The germline V and J ends were trimmed by 5 bases and 1 base, with 9 bases remaining between them. This CDR3 contains 15 residues. CDR1 SGHTA and CDR2 FQGNSA come from the germline V gene. CDR3 in DNA: TGTGCCAGCAGCAATGAGGGGTCTGGGGCCAACGTCCTGACTTTC. The encoded protein is CASSNEGSGANVLTF.

The V call is TRBV6-5, the J call TRBJ2-6; D could derive from TRBD1 or TRBD2 (5 bases each). Germline CDR1 reads MNHEY; CDR2 reads SVGAGI. The germline V and J ends were trimmed by 6 bases and 1 base, with 10 bases remaining between them. The CDR3 is 15 amino acids. CDR3 sequence: CASSGANSGANVLTF. As DNA, the CDR3 is TGTGCCAGCAGCGGGGCCAATTCTGGGGCCAACGTCCTGACTTTC.

The chain has TRBV29-1 and TRBJ1-4; D possibly corresponds to TRBD1 (5 bases). CDR1 SQVTM and CDR2 ANQGSEA come from the germline V gene. This CDR3 comprises 15 residues. V lost 1 base and J lost 8, with 17 bases in between. Here the CDR3 DNA reads TGCAGCGTTGAAGGGGACGACCCACAACGGGAAAAACTGTTTTTT. Encoded protein: CSVEGDDPQREKLFF.

The sample holds one count of this clone. The chain has TRBV9 and TRBJ2-7; 8 nucleotides agree with TRBD2. In germline, CDR1 is SGDLS, CDR2 YYNGEE. V was pared by 4 bases and J by 3 bases, with 24 bases of the junction left unmatched. CDR3 length equals 20 residues. CDR3 sequence: CASSRGWGGSGIPSLYEQYF. CDR3 in DNA: TGTGCCAGCAGCCGGGGATGGGGTGGTAGCGGGATTCCGAGTCTCTACGAGCAGTACTTC.

V gene TRBV6-1 combines with J gene TRBJ1-2; the D gene is possibly TRBD1 (6 bases). Trimming cost V 3 bases and J 7 bases, with 9 bases left between them. There are 12 residues in the CDR3. In germline, CDR1 is MNHNS, CDR2 SASEGT. The CDR3 region is CASSETGFGYTF. Written as DNA, the CDR3 is TGTGCCAGCAGTGAGACAGGTTTTGGCTACACCTTC.

This clone was found once. CDR3 in amino acids: CASSLQGGNSPLHF. CDR3 DNA sequence: TGCGCCAGCAGCTTACAGGGGGGCAATTCACCCCTCCACTTT. The chain joins TRBV5-1 to TRBJ1-6; TRBD1 matches at 8 bases. Germline V lookup: CDR1 SGHRS, CDR2 YFSETQ. J was trimmed by 7 bases and V by 2 bases; bases with no gene match: 2. The CDR3 totals 14 residues. Looking up the rest from reference TRBV5-1 and TRBJ1-6 gives the full variable domain: KAGVTQTPRYLIKTRGQQVTLSCSPISGHRSVSWYQQTPGQGLQFLFEYFSETQRNKGNFPGRFSGRQFSNSRSEMNVSTLELGDSALYLCASSLQGGNSPLHFGNGTRLTVT.

The chain couples TRBV7-3 to TRBJ2-3; 7 positions match TRBD1. There are 16 residues in the CDR3. Trimming took 2 bases from V and 0 from J; bases not matched to a gene: 5. The germline CDR1 and CDR2 sequences are SGHTA and FQGTGA. The CDR3 region is CASSLRDRVSTDTQYF. In nucleotides, the CDR3 is TGTGCCAGCAGCTTACGAGACAGGGTAAGCACAGATACGCAGTATTTT.

The chain uses TRBV14 and TRBJ2-3; 11 nucleotides align to TRBD2. The CDR3 is 16 amino acids. Germline V gene data show CDR1 as SGHDN and CDR2 as FVKESK. V shed 4 bases, J shed 7 bases, and the junction held 10 bases outside the gene matches. The CDR3 coding sequence is TGTGCCAGCAGCCTTTATAGCGGGGGGGCCCTATATACGCAGTATTTT. It specifies CASSLYSGGALYTQYF.

This clone was observed a few times. The V gene is TRBV20-1, the J gene TRBJ1-1; D perhaps matches TRBD1 (6 bases). CDR1 and CDR2 (germline): DFQATT, SNEGSKA (reference sequence). Trimming removed 3 bases from V and 7 bases from J, with 9 bases in between. The CDR3 covers 11 residues. This CDR3 is CSASRGREAFF. The CDR3 DNA sequence: TGCAGTGCTAGCAGGGGCCGTGAAGCTTTCTTT.

This chain uses TRBV10-2 with TRBJ1-4; D call uncertain. This CDR3 spans 14 amino acids. CDR1 is WSHSY, CDR2 SAAADI, per germline. The V and J ends lost 6 bases and 5 bases respectively, with 13 bases between them. The CDR3 nucleotides are TGCGCCAGCAGGCCTCAATGGGCCAATGAAAAACTGTTTTTT. Its translation is CASRPQWANEKLFF.

The V and J genes are TRBV18 and TRBJ2-7; weak D call: TRBD2 (5 bases). CDR3 length equals 14 residues. V lost 3 bases and J lost 3, with 12 bases in between. CDR1 KGHSH and CDR2 LQKENI come from the germline V gene. The CDR3 sequence is CASSPSRGGYEQYF. In nucleotides, the CDR3 is TGTGCCAGCTCACCGTCCCGCGGAGGCTACGAGCAGTACTTC. The complete variable domain, with remaining parts taken from reference TRBV18 and TRBJ2-7, reads NAGVMQNPRHLVRRRGQEARLRCSPMKGHSHVYWYRQLPEEGLKFMVYLQKENIIDESGMPKERFSAEFPKEGPSILRIQQVVRGDSAAYFCASSPSRGGYEQYFGPGTRLTVT.

The chain carries TRBV5-4 and TRBJ2-5, with D perhaps TRBD1 or TRBD2 (5 bases each). Germline CDR1 and CDR2: SGHNT and YYREEE (reference sequence). The CDR3 has 14 residues. V lost 2 bases and J 3 bases, leaving 11 bases between the germline ends. CDR3 DNA sequence: TGTGCCAGCAGCTTTACCGGGACGGAAGAGACCCAGTACTTC. This translates into CASSFTGTEETQYF.

The chain recombines TRBV5-6 with TRBJ1-2; 8 bases agree with TRBD1. Germline values: CDR1 SGHDT, CDR2 YYEEEE. The CDR3 has 17 residues. J was trimmed by 2 bases and V by 4 bases; bases with no gene match: 13. The CDR3, as DNA: TGTGCCAGCAGCCCCGGGACAGGAGTTCGCACGAACTATGGCTACACCTTC. Its translation is CASSPGTGVRTNYGYTF.